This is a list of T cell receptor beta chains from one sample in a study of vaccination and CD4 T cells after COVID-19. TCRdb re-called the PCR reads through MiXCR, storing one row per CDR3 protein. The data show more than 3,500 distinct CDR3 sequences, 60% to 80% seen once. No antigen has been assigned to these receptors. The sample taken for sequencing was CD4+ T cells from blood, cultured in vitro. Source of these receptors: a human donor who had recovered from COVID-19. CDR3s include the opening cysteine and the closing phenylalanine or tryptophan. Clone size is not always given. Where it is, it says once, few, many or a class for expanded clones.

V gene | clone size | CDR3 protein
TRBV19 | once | CASKPRSGGPGEQYF
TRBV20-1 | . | CSASGTGPAGYTF
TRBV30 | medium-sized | CAWSLSGHSVTF
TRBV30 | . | CAWSLTGRGSYNSPLHF
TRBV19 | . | CASRGQASGNTIYF
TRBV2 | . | CASRQGQSTDTQYF
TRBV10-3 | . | CAINPGGSYGYTF
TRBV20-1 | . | CSARDPTKSNSPLHF
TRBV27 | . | CASSREHRYNEQFF
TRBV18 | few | CASSVITGLRNANTEAFF
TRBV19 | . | CASSRAERYGYTF
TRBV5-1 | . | CASSLIGGLGNQPQHF
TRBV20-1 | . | CSAKETGRNTIYF
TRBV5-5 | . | CASSLAERTSGDIQETQYF
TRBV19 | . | CATQVGSSYNEQFF
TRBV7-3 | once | CASSLYVGAGNTQYF
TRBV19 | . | CASTPGTGPPLAEAFF
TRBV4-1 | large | CASSQVGAPYYEQYF